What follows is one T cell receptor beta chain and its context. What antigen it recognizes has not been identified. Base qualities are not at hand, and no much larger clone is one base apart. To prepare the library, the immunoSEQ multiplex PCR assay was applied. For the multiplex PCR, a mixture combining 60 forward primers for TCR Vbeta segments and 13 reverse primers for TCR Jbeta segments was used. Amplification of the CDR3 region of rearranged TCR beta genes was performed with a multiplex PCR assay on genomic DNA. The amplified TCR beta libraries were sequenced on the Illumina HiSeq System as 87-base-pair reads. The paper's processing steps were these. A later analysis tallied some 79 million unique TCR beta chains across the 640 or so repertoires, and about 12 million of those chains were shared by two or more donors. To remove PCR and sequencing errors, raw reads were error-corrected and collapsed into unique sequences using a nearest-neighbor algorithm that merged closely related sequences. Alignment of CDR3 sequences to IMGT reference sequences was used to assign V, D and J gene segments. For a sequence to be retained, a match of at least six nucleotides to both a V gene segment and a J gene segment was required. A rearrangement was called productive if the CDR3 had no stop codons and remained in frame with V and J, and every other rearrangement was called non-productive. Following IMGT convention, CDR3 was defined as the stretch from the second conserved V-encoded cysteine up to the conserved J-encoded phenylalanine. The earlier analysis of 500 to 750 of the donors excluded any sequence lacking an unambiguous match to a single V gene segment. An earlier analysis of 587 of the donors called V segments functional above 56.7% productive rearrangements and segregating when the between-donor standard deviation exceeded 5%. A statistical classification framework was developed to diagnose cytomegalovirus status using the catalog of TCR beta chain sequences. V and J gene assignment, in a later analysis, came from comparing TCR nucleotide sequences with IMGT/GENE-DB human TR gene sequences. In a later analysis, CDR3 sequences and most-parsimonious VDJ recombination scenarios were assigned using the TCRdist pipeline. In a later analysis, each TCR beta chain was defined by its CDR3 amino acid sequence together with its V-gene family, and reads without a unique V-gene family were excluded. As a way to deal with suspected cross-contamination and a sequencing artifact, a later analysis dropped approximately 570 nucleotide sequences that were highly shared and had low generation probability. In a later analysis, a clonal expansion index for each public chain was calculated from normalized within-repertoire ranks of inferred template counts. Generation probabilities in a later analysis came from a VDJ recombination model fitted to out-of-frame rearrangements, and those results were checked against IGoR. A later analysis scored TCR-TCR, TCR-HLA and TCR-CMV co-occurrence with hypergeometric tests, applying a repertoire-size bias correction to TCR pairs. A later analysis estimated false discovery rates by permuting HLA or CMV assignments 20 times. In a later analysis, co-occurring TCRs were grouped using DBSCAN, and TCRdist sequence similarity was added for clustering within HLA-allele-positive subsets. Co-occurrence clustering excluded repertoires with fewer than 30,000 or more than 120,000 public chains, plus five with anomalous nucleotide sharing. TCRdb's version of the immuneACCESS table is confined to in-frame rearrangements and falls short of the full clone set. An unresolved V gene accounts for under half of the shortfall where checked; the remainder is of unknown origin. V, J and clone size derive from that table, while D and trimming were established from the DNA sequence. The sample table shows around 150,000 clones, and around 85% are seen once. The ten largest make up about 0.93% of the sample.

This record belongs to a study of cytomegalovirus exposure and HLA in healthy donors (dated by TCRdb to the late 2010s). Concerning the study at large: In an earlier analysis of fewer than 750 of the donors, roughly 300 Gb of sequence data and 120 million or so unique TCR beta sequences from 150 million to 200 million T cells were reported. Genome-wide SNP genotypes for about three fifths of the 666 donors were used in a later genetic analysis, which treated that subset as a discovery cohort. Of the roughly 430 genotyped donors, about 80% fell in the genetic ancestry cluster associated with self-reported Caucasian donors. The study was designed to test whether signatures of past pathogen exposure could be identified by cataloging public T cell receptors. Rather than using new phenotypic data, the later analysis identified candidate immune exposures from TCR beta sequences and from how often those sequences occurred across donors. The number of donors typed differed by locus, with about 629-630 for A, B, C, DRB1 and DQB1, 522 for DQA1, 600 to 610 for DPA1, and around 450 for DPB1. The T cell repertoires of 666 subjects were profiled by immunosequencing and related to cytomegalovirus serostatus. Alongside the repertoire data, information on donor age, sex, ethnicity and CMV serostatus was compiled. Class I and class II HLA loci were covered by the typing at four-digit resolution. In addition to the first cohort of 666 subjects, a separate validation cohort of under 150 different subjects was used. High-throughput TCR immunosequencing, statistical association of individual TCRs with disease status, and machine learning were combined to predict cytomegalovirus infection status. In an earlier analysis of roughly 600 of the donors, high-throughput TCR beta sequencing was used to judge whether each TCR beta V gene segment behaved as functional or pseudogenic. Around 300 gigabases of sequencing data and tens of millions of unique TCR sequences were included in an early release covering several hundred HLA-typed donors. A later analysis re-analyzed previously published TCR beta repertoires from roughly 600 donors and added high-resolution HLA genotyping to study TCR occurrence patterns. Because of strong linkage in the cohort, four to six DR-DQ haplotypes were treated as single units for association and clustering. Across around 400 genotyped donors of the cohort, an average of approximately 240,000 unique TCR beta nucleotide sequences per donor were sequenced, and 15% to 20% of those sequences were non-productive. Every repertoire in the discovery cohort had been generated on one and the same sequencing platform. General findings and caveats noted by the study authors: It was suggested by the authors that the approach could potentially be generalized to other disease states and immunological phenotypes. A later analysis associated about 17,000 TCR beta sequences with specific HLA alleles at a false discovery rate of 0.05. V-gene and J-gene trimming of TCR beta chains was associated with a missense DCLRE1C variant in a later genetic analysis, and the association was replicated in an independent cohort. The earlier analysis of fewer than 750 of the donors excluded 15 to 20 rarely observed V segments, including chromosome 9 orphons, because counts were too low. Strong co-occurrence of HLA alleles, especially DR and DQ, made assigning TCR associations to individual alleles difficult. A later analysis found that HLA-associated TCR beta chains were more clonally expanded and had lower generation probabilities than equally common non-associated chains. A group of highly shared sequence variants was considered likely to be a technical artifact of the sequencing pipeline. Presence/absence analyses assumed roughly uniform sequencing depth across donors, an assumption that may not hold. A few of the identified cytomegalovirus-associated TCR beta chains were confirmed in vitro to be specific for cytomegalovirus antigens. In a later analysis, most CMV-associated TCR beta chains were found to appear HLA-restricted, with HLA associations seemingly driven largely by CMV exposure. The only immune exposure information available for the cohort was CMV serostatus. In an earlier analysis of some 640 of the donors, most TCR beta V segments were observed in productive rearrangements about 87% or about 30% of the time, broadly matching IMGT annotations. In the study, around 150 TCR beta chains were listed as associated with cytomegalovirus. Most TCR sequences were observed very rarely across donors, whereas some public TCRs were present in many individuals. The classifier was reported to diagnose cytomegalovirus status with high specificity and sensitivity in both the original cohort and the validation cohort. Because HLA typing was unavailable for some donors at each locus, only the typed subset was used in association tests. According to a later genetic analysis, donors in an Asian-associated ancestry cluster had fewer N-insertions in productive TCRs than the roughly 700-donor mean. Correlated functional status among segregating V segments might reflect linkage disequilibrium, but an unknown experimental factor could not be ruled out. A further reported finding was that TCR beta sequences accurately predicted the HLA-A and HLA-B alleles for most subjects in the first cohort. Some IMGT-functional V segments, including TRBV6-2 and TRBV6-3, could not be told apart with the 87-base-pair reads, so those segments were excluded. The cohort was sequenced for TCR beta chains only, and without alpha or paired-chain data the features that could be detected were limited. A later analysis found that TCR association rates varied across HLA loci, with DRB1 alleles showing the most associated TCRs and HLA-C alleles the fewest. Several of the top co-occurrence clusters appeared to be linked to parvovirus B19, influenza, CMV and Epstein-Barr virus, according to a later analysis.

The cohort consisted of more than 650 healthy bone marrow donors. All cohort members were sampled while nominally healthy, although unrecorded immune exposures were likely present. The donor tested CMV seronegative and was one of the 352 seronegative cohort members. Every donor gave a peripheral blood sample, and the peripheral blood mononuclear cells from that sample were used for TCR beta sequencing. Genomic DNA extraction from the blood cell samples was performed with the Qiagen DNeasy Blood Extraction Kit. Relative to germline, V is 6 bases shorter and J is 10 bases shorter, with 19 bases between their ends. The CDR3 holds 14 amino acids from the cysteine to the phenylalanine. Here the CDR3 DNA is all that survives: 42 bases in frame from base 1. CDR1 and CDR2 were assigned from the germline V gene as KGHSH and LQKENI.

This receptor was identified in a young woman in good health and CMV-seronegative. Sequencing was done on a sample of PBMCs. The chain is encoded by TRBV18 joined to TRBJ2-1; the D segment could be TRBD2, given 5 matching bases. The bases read TGTGCCAGCTCCCCGGGAAGTTTGTCTGGGGAGCAGTTCTTC. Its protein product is CASSPGSLSGEQFF.